These T cell receptor beta chains were read from a single sample in a study of control samples from healthy donors and cancer patients. The protocol was immunoSEQ multiplex PCR, while the TCRdb copy is restricted to in-frame clones and leaves out a portion. The sample holds about 120,000 clones, approximately 87% seen once. Input material: blood. The receptors were sampled from a young man in good health. Both conserved end residues are trimmed from each CDR3. D genes are given only for firm matches.

d_gene: -
j_gene: TRBJ2-2
v_gene: TRBV18
CDR3aa: ASSPNSNTGELF

d_gene: -
j_gene: TRBJ2-3
v_gene: TRBV4-1
CDR3aa: ASSQQQRHLTDTQY

d_gene: -
j_gene: TRBJ2-3
v_gene: TRBV25-1
CDR3aa: ASSEYSPANTDTQY

d_gene: -
j_gene: TRBJ2-5
v_gene: TRBV2
CDR3aa: ASSVGGPETQY

d_gene: -
j_gene: TRBJ2-6
v_gene: TRBV14
CDR3aa: ASSHLLQAGANVLT

d_gene: -
j_gene: TRBJ1-1
v_gene: TRBV27
CDR3aa: ASSFRGMWTEAF

d_gene: -
j_gene: TRBJ1-5
v_gene: TRBV5-8
CDR3aa: ASSLGTAFYSNQPQH

d_gene: TRBD1
j_gene: TRBJ1-1
v_gene: TRBV18
CDR3aa: ASSPSQGAEAF

d_gene: TRBD2
j_gene: TRBJ2-1
v_gene: TRBV29-1
CDR3aa: SVGGLAGAPGGEQF

d_gene: -
j_gene: TRBJ1-2
v_gene: TRBV7-3
CDR3aa: ASSLNSANYGYT

d_gene: -
j_gene: TRBJ1-1
v_gene: TRBV10-3
CDR3aa: AISELEGLNTEAF

d_gene: -
j_gene: TRBJ2-5
v_gene: TRBV15
CDR3aa: ATSSRTAQETQY

d_gene: -
j_gene: TRBJ1-3
v_gene: TRBV28
CDR3aa: ASSSPTGNLGNTIY

d_gene: -
j_gene: TRBJ2-1
v_gene: TRBV6-2/TRBV6-3
CDR3aa: ASSYFGGTGNEQF

d_gene: -
j_gene: TRBJ1-4
v_gene: TRBV15
CDR3aa: ATSRDTGRNEKLF

d_gene: TRBD1
j_gene: TRBJ1-2
v_gene: TRBV19
CDR3aa: ASSISGQDLYGYT

d_gene: TRBD2
j_gene: TRBJ2-5
v_gene: TRBV5-6
CDR3aa: ASSREAWGETQY

d_gene: -
j_gene: TRBJ1-1
v_gene: TRBV10-1
CDR3aa: ARGPPWAEAF

d_gene: TRBD1
j_gene: TRBJ1-4
v_gene: TRBV19
CDR3aa: ASKQGADEKLF

d_gene: TRBD1
j_gene: TRBJ1-1
v_gene: TRBV7-9
CDR3aa: ASSYAWGTGFTEAF

d_gene: -
j_gene: TRBJ1-1
v_gene: TRBV5-1
CDR3aa: ASSFSGLDTEAF

d_gene: -
j_gene: TRBJ1-4
v_gene: TRBV27
CDR3aa: ASSLHLNEKLF